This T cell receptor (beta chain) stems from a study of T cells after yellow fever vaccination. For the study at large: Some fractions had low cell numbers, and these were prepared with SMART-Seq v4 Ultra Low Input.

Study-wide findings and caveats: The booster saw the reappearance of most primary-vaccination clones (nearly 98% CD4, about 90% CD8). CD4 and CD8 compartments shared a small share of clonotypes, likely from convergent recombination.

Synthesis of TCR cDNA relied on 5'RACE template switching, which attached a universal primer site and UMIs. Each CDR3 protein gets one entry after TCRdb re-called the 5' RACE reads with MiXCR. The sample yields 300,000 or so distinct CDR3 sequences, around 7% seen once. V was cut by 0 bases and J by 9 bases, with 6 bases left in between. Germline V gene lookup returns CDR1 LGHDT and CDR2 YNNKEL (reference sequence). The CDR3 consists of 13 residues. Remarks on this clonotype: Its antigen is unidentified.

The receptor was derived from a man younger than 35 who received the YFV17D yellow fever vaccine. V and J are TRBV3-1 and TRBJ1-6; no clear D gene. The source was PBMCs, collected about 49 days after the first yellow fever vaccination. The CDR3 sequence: CASSQDGGSPLHF. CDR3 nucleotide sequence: TGTGCCAGCAGCCAAGATGGTGGTTCACCCCTCCACTTT.